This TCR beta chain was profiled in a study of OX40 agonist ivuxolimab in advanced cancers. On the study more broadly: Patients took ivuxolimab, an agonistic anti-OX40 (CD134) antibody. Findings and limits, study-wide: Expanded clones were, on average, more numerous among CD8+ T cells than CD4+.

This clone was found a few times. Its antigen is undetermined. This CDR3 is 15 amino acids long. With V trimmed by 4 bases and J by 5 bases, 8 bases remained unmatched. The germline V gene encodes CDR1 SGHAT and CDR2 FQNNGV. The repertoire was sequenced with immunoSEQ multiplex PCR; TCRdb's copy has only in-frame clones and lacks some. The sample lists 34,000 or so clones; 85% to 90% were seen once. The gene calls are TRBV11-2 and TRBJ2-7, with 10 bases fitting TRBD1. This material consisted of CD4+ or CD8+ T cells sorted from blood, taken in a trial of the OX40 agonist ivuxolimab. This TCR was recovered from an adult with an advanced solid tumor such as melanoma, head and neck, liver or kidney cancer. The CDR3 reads CASSWGTGVGDEQYF. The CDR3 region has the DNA TGTGCCAGCAGCTGGGGGACAGGGGTAGGGGACGAGCAGTACTTC.